This passage covers 17 T cell receptor beta chains from one sample sequenced in a study of T cells in Graves' hyperthyroidism and ophthalmopathy. RNA transcripts yielded amplified TCR beta CDR3 regions. HTBI primers were employed in a first-round RT-PCR of the TCR CDR3. TCRdb re-called the multiplex PCR reads through MiXCR, storing one row per CDR3 protein. The sample contains about 400,000 distinct CDR3 sequences, approximately 14% of which appear only once. The specimen was blood. These receptors originate from a woman between 18 and 29 years old with Graves' hyperthyroidism.

This chain joins TRBV28 and TRBJ1-2; 9 nucleotides agree with TRBD1. CDR1 MDHEN and CDR2 SYDVKM come from the germline V gene. This CDR3 is 15 amino acids long. V gave up 5 bases and J gave up 0 bases; unmatched junction bases: 4. CDR3: CASSTGGSTNYGYTF. In DNA, the CDR3 is TGTGCCAGCAGTACAGGGGGCTCCACTAACTATGGCTACACCTTC.

This clonotype has just a few counts. The chain uses TRBV20-1 and TRBJ2-4; D unclear. Trimming took 3 bases from V and 3 from J, leaving 12 bases between them. Germline V gene data show CDR1 as DFQATT and CDR2 as SNEGSKA (reference sequence). This CDR3 contains 14 residues. CDR3 DNA sequence: TGCAGTGCTAGCCATCCATGGGGCAAAAACATTCAGTACTTC. It is translated as CSASHPWGKNIQYF.

This clonotype was detected many times. The gene calls are TRBV10-3 and TRBJ2-7; TRBD1 is a possible D gene (5 bases). Germline CDR1 is ENHRY and CDR2 is SYGVKD. This CDR3 contains 13 residues. Trimming cost V 6 bases and J 2 bases, with 11 bases left between them. The CDR3 DNA sequence: TGTGCCATCAGGTCGGACACAGCCTACGAGCAGTACTTC. Translating it yields CAIRSDTAYEQYF.

In its sample, this clonotype was seen many times. This chain links TRBV29-1 with TRBJ2-3; tentative D call: TRBD2 (6 bases). Deletions cut 4 bases from V and 1 base from J, with 12 bases between. CDR3 length: 14 amino acids. From germline, CDR1 is SQVTM and CDR2 ANQGSEA. The CDR3 sequence: CSVVVSGGTDTQYF. The CDR3 DNA follows: TGCAGCGTTGTAGTTAGCGGAGGCACAGATACGCAGTATTTT.

This clonotype occurred many times. CDR3 in amino acids: CASSMGLAGGSTDTQYF. The CDR3, as DNA: TGTGCCAGCAGCATGGGACTAGCGGGAGGGTCCACAGATACGCAGTATTTT. The chain links TRBV7-9 to TRBJ2-3; 16 bases align to TRBD2. The CDR3 is 17 amino acids. The germline CDR1 and CDR2 sequences are SEHNR and FQNEAQ (reference sequence). The ends lost 5 bases at V and 2 bases at J; junction bases unmatched: 4.

The table lists this clonotype with many counts. The chain is built from TRBV3-1 and TRBJ2-7; D unclear. In germline, CDR1 is LGHDT, CDR2 YNNKEL (reference sequence). This CDR3 has 11 amino acids. V was clipped by 1 base and J by 7 bases, with 5 bases between them. In DNA form, the CDR3 reads TGTGCCAGCAGCCAAGGAAGGGAGCAGTACTTC. It translates to CASSQGREQYF.

This chain connects TRBV7-9 to TRBJ1-2; D call uncertain. V was shortened by 0 bases and J by 2 bases, with 7 bases between the two germline ends. The CDR3 has 14 amino acids. Germline CDR1 SEHNR, CDR2 FQNEAQ (reference sequence). The DNA for the CDR3 is TGTGCCAGCAGCTTAGCGCAAGAAAACTATGGCTACACCTTC. It yields the protein CASSLAQENYGYTF.

This clonotype was seen only a few times. The chain combines TRBV27 with TRBJ1-2; D unresolved. Germline CDR1 and CDR2: MNHEY and SMNVEV (reference sequence). The CDR3 is 15 amino acids. The germline V and J ends were trimmed by 7 bases and 7 bases, with 22 bases remaining between them. For the CDR3, the DNA is TGTGCCAGCACCCCCTCAATCAATGGGGAATCTGGCTACACCTTC. Protein: CASTPSINGESGYTF.

This clonotype was detected ten times or more. The genes are TRBV2 and TRBJ2-3; possibly TRBD2 for D (5 bases). V was cut by 8 bases and J by 2 bases, with 20 bases left in between. In germline, CDR1 is SNHLY, CDR2 FYNNEI. This CDR3 contains 16 residues. In nucleotides, the CDR3 is TGTGCCAGCCGGCGGGCTAGTACCTCGGTCACAGATACGCAGTATTTT. Residues: CASRRASTSVTDTQYF.

At least ten counts were recorded for this clonotype. The chain employs TRBV12-3 or TRBV12-4 and TRBJ2-7, with a weak D call TRBD2 (5 bases). V was shortened by 5 bases and J by 4 bases, with 18 bases between the two germline ends. The CDR3 sequence is 15 residues long. Written as DNA, the CDR3 is TGTGCCAGCAGTCCGTCGGGATGGTTCAGGTACGAGCAGTACTTC. It encodes CASSPSGWFRYEQYF.

This clonotype was found many times. The genes are TRBV5-8 and TRBJ1-2; 7 bases align to TRBD1. Germline lookup yields CDR1 SGHTS and CDR2 YDEGEE. After removal of 0 bases from V and 4 bases from J, the junction contained 6 bases not matched to a gene. This CDR3 comprises 15 residues. CDR3 sequence: CASSLEGRGFYGYTF. In DNA, the CDR3 is TGTGCCAGCAGCTTGGAGGGCAGGGGGTTCTATGGCTACACCTTC.

This clonotype was counted at least ten times. The chain links TRBV20-1 to TRBJ2-3; perhaps TRBD1 as D (6 bases). Per the germline V gene, CDR1 is DFQATT and CDR2 is SNEGSKA (reference sequence). Trimming took 5 bases from V and 2 from J, leaving 8 bases between them. This CDR3 has 12 residues. The DNA of the CDR3 is TGCAGTGCTGGGGACAACACAGATACGCAGTATTTT. Translating gives CSAGDNTDTQYF.

This clonotype was seen only a few times. CDR3 in amino acids: CATSSIREVNVLTF. Here the CDR3 DNA reads TGTGCCACCAGCAGCATCAGGGAAGTCAACGTCCTGACTTTC. V is TRBV15 and J is TRBJ2-6, with D maybe TRBD1 (5 bases). This CDR3 contains 14 residues. Trimming stripped 3 bases from V and 9 bases from J, with 12 bases between. Looked up from germline, CDR1 is LNHNV and CDR2 is YYDKDF (reference sequence). The full variable domain, with the rest looked up from reference TRBV15 and TRBJ2-6, is DAMVIQNPRYQVTQFGKPVTLSCSQTLNHNVMYWYQQKSSQAPKLLFHYYDKDFNNEADTPDNFQSRRPNTSFCFLDIRSPGLGDTAMYLCATSSIREVNVLTFGAGSRLTVL.

This clonotype was seen ten or more times. The genes are TRBV27 and TRBJ1-5, with 9 nucleotides matching TRBD1. The CDR3 has 17 residues. Germline V gene data show CDR1 as MNHEY and CDR2 as SMNVEV (reference sequence). V shed 3 bases, J shed 3 bases, and the junction held 9 bases outside the gene matches. CDR3 region: CASSLGGGQGANQPQHF. For the CDR3, the DNA is TGTGCCAGCAGTTTGGGGGGGGGACAGGGTGCCAATCAGCCCCAGCATTTT.

This clonotype has at least ten counts. CDR3 region: CSAREKRASPGVDTQYF. CDR3 coding DNA: TGCAGTGCTAGAGAGAAGCGGGCCTCCCCAGGTGTAGATACGCAGTATTTT. The chain recombines TRBV20-1 with TRBJ2-3, with D perhaps matching TRBD2 (6 bases). Germline V gene data show CDR1 as DFQATT and CDR2 as SNEGSKA (reference sequence). The CDR3 covers 17 residues. With 0 bases removed from V and 5 bases from J, the gap between germline ends came to 21 bases.

In this sample, this clonotype turned up a few times. Given a much more abundant clone one base away, this may be a read error. The chain has TRBV7-3 and TRBJ2-5; the D is unclear. V lost 4 bases, J lost 5 bases, and 11 bases lay in between. CDR3 length equals 13 residues. Per germline, CDR1 SGHTA and CDR2 FQGTGA. CDR3: CASSSNRGETQYF. The CDR3 DNA is TGTGCCAGCAGCTCCAACCGCGGCGAGACCCAGTACTTC.

This clonotype showed up just a few times. The V call is TRBV18, the J call TRBJ2-7; 7 bases fit TRBD2. The ends lost 4 bases at V and 3 bases at J; junction bases unmatched: 18. CDR3 length: 18 residues. Germline V gives CDR1 KGHSH, CDR2 LQKENI. Here the CDR3 reads CASSLKGLVHTVNYEQYF. CDR3 nucleotide sequence: TGTGCCAGCTCACTTAAAGGACTAGTGCATACGGTTAACTACGAGCAGTACTTC. The whole variable domain, filled in from reference TRBV18 and TRBJ2-7, reads NAGVMQNPRHLVRRRGQEARLRCSPMKGHSHVYWYRQLPEEGLKFMVYLQKENIIDESGMPKERFSAEFPKEGPSILRIQQVVRGDSAAYFCASSLKGLVHTVNYEQYFGPGTRLTVT.